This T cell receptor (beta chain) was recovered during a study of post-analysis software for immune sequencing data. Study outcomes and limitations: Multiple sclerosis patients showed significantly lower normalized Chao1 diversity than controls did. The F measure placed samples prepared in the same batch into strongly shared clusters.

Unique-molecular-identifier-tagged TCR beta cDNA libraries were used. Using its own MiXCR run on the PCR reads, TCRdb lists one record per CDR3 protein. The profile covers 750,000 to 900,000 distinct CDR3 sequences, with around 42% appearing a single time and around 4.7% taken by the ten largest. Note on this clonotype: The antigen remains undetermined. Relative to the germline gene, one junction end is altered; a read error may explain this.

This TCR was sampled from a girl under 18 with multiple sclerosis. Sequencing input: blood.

CDR3: CASSVGTELGFNERFF. CDR3 nucleotide sequence: TGTGCCAGCAGCGTAGGGACGGAGCTAGGGTTCAATGAGCGGTTCTTC. The chain carries TRBV9 and TRBJ2-1, with unresolved D. Germline lookup yields CDR1 SGDLS and CDR2 YYNGEE. The CDR3 has 16 residues.